A selection of T cell receptor beta chains follows, all from one sample in a study of cytomegalovirus exposure and HLA in healthy donors. The method was immunoSEQ multiplex PCR; TCRdb's version includes in-frame clones alone and lacks a portion of them. This sample carries approximately 50,000 clones, with 6.1% going to the ten biggest clones. Sequenced sample: PBMCs. These receptors were collected from a male donor in good health and CMV-seropositive. Each CDR3 is given with its conserved first and last residue. Fields, in order: J gene, V gene, CDR3 protein.

TRBJ2-7 TRBV4-3 CASSQDVVESYEQYF
TRBJ1-1 TRBV19 CASSPRSSRGRGNTEAFF
TRBJ2-7 TRBV6-5 CASSSPGTNYEQYF
TRBJ2-7 TRBV7-9 CASTRVGDTSYEQYF
TRBJ2-2 TRBV19 CASSIVGGGAVGELFF
TRBJ1-2 TRBV11-2 CASSPTGAGGYTF
TRBJ2-3 TRBV9 CASSLRGLAGGPDTQYF
TRBJ1-4 TRBV4-2 CASSQEMAGLNEKLFF
TRBJ2-7 TRBV6-1 CASTLGGAYEQYF
TRBJ2-3 TRBV9 CASSVEGPDRASTDTQYF
TRBJ1-6 TRBV7-3 CASSADYNSPLHF
TRBJ1-1 TRBV5-1 CASSLNPSGGLTEAFF
TRBJ2-4 TRBV4-3 CASSRTTLGQQNIQYF
TRBJ2-1 TRBV6-1 CASPGQGYNEQFF
TRBJ2-2 TRBV7-9 CASSFRTSLSGELFF
TRBJ2-1 TRBV5-8 CASSPRTSGGAKNEQFF
TRBJ1-4 TRBV4-1 CASSQVGLLIATNEKLFF
TRBJ2-2 TRBV4-3 CASSPSTGDAGELFF
TRBJ2-1 TRBV7-3 CASSWGSGVLGEQFF
TRBJ1-2 TRBV6-5 CASSYYKEDGYTF
TRBJ1-2 TRBV6-5 CASRGDYGYTF
TRBJ1-6 TRBV6-4 CASSDRDSNSPLHF
TRBJ2-7 TRBV5-1 CASSFGTGNYEQYF
TRBJ2-1 TRBV6-6 CASSYTVAQPEQFF
TRBJ1-5 TRBV28 CASSFGLRGSNQPQHF
TRBJ2-7 TRBV14 CASSQGTLAGYEQYF
TRBJ2-3 TRBV7-8 CASSPYGTGEADTQYF
TRBJ1-1 TRBV5-4 CASSLDSHMNTEAFF
TRBJ2-1 TRBV5-1 CASSLRGQTNNEQFF
TRBJ2-1 TRBV9 CASSVATVGQGAYEQFF
TRBJ2-7 TRBV5-4 CASSAGTSGGFYEQYF
TRBJ2-7 TRBV27 CASIGGGPHYEQYF
TRBJ2-5 TRBV5-1 CASSPSGGAGETQYF
TRBJ2-7 TRBV7-2 CASSRRLAVDYEQYF
TRBJ2-7 TRBV2 CASSTRGAGTNEQYF
TRBJ2-3 TRBV5-4 CASSLYRGGDTQYF
TRBJ1-1 TRBV6-5 CAGQWTEAFF
TRBJ1-6 TRBV4-3 CASSPRGPSYNSPLHF
TRBJ1-5 TRBV18 CASSLTEDQPQHF
TRBJ1-2 TRBV2 CASRAGGARYGYTF
TRBJ1-3 TRBV7-6 CASSAQVENTIYF
TRBJ1-4 TRBV28 CASSPPGMKLFF
TRBJ1-5 TRBV28 CASSLWPGSKPQHF
TRBJ2-7 TRBV28 CASSFSDRTYEQYF
TRBJ1-2 TRBV6-1 CASRGGQGARGYTF
TRBJ1-3 TRBV7-9 CASRRDPPMSGNTIYF
TRBJ1-1 TRBV11-2 CASSYNRDTEAFF
TRBJ2-5 TRBV7-8 CASSPRWRETQYF
TRBJ1-6 TRBV5-1 CASSLAGLRSPLHF
TRBJ2-7 TRBV7-9 CASSEGQGKVEQYF